Each of the 19 T cell receptor beta chains below was sequenced from the same sample in a study of T cell responses to AZD1222 COVID-19 vaccine (dated by TCRdb to the early 2020s). What the time point label conveys for this sample: baseline before first vaccination. The treatment or condition label on this specimen signifies: meningococcal conjugate vaccine given as trial control. The library relied on the immunoSEQ multiplex PCR assay. Here the immuneACCESS table is served through TCRdb, limited to in-frame sequences with V and J called. Missing clones are a known gap in these copies; in checked studies unresolved V genes cover under half, and the rest lacks a known reason. This sample lists about 83,000 clones; roughly 88% were detected once. Approximately 4.5% of the sample is taken by the ten largest. The sequencing here drew on peripheral blood, taken on day 0 of MenACWY control vaccination. These receptors all come from an adult in good health.

The chain employs TRBV5-1 and TRBJ2-3, with 10 bases fitting TRBD2. Germline CDR1 reads SGHRS; CDR2 reads YFSETQ. The CDR3 extends over 17 amino acids. J was trimmed by 8 bases and V by 1 base; bases with no gene match: 13. CDR3 DNA sequence: TGCGCCAGCAGCTTGTACAGCCCTAGCGGGAGCTATACTACGCAGTATTTT. It specifies CASSLYSPSGSYTTQYF.

The CDR3 here is CATGMRQGDQPQHF. In nucleotides, the CDR3 is TGTGCCACAGGCATGAGACAGGGTGATCAGCCCCAGCATTTT. V gene TRBV10-3 combines with J gene TRBJ1-5; 7 bases match TRBD1. V was pared by 10 bases and J by 5 bases, with 11 bases of the junction left unmatched. The germline gives CDR1 ENHRY, CDR2 SYGVKD. This CDR3 contains 14 residues.

The chain joins TRBV19 to TRBJ1-5, with 8 bases that match TRBD1. Germline CDR1 is LNHDA and CDR2 is SQIVND (reference sequence). The CDR3 runs 15 residues. V was clipped by 6 bases and J by 4 bases; unmatched bases: 8. The CDR3 loop is CASSHITGGNQPQHF. Here the CDR3 DNA reads TGTGCCAGTAGCCATATAACAGGGGGGAATCAGCCCCAGCATTTT.

The rearrangement uses TRBV27 and TRBJ2-7, with 10 bases aligning to TRBD1. The CDR3 contains 16 residues. Germline lookup yields CDR1 MNHEY and CDR2 SMNVEV (reference sequence). The junction had 9 bases not matched to a gene; V was cut back by 5 bases and J by 2 bases. CDR3 amino acids: CASSRPPGQGTYEQYF. The CDR3 bases are TGTGCCAGCAGTCGACCCCCGGGACAGGGGACCTACGAGCAGTACTTC.

This chain joins TRBV14 and TRBJ1-1, with D possibly matching TRBD1 (5 bases). V lost 0 bases, J lost 3 bases, and 14 bases lay in between. Germline assignment: CDR1 SGHDN and CDR2 FVKESK. CDR3 length: 16 amino acids. The CDR3 bases are TGTGCCAGCAGCCAAGATCATGGGGCAGGGCACACTGAAGCTTTCTTT. Translating gives CASSQDHGAGHTEAFF. The entire variable domain, with the rest obtained from reference TRBV14 and TRBJ1-1, is as follows: EAGVTQFPSHSVIEKGQTVTLRCDPISGHDNLYWYRRVMGKEIKFLLHFVKESKQDESGMPNNRFLAERTGGTYSTLKVQPAELEDSGVYFCASSQDHGAGHTEAFFGQGTRLTVV.

The J gene is TRBJ1-1, the V gene TRBV6-5, with 8 bases fitting TRBD1. Trimming at V came to 4 bases and at J to 1 base, leaving 5 bases not matched to a gene. Germline V gene sequence: CDR1 MNHEY, CDR2 SVGAGI. The CDR3 extends over 15 amino acids. CDR3 region: CASSLHGQGNTEAFF. The DNA for the CDR3 is TGTGCCAGCAGTTTACACGGACAGGGGAACACTGAAGCTTTCTTT.

This clone was picked up one time. This rearrangement joins TRBV5-1 to TRBJ1-3; D possibly corresponds to TRBD1 (6 bases). V lost 4 bases to trimming and J lost 1 base, with 15 bases between them. Germline values: CDR1 SGHRS, CDR2 YFSETQ. The CDR3 covers 16 residues. CDR3 DNA: TGCGCCAGCAGCCCTATCCCGACAGGTTCTGGAAACACCATATATTTT. Translated, it gives CASSPIPTGSGNTIYF.

Only one count was recorded for this clone. This chain joins TRBV25-1 and TRBJ1-4; 7 bases are a match to TRBD1. This CDR3 spans 16 amino acids. Looked up from germline, CDR1 is MGHDK and CDR2 is SYGVNS. Germline trimming cut 3 bases from V and 6 bases from J; bases unmatched to any gene: 10. The CDR3 DNA sequence: TGTGCCAGCAGTGATGGGAGGGGGCCGAGGTATGAAAAACTGTTTTTT. Translated: CASSDGRGPRYEKLFF.

The chain carries TRBV7-9 and TRBJ1-2, with D unresolved. V gave up 3 bases and J gave up 5 bases, with 19 bases separating them. The CDR3 spans 16 residues. Per germline, CDR1 SEHNR and CDR2 FQNEAQ (reference sequence). As DNA, the CDR3 is TGTGCCAGCAGCTTGCGAGAACCGGGCGAACGATATGGCTACACCTTC. This translates into CASSLREPGERYGYTF.

The V call is TRBV2, the J call TRBJ1-6; D uncertain. Trimming left V 6 bases short and J 7 bases short, with 10 bases between. The CDR3 is 13 residues long. Per the germline V gene, CDR1 is SNHLY and CDR2 is FYNNEI. CDR3 in amino acids: CASRAEWNSPLHF. CDR3 nucleotide sequence: TGTGCCAGCAGAGCCGAATGGAATTCACCCCTCCACTTT.

The chain recombines TRBV20-1 with TRBJ1-1; D call uncertain. The length of the CDR3 is 11 residues. The V end lost 7 bases, the J end lost 8 bases, and 14 bases lay between the germline ends. Germline values: CDR1 DFQATT, CDR2 SNEGSKA (reference sequence). The DNA for the CDR3 is TGCAGTGTGGGGAGAACGCCCGAAGCTTTCTTT. Translation gives CSVGRTPEAFF.

This sequence joins TRBV15 and TRBJ2-1; D might be TRBD1 or TRBD2, each matching 5 bases. The CDR3 totals 18 residues. Per the germline V gene, CDR1 is LNHNV and CDR2 is YYDKDF (reference sequence). Trimming took 1 base from V and 0 from J, leaving 16 bases between them. The chain's CDR3 is CATSRALGGAGSYNEQFF. CDR3 sequence (DNA): TGTGCCACCAGCAGAGCTCTTGGGGGAGCCGGCTCCTACAATGAGCAGTTCTTC.

The chain joins TRBV24-1 to TRBJ1-1, with TRBD1 matching over 7 bases. The CDR3 has 11 amino acids. V lost 7 bases and J lost 8; bases outside the gene matches: 3. Germline V gene data show CDR1 as KGHDR and CDR2 as SFDVKD. This chain's CDR3 is CATSQTGEAFF. DNA of the CDR3: TGTGCCACCAGCCAGACAGGGGAAGCTTTCTTT.

Only one count was recorded for this clone. V and J are TRBV1 and TRBJ2-1; the tabulated D call, TRBD2, remains unverified against the DNA. TRBV1 is flagged as a pseudogene. This CDR3 has 14 residues. The CDR3 region is CTSSPVCVYNEQFF. The DNA of the CDR3 is TGCACCAGCAGCCCCGTCTGCGTTTACAATGAGCAGTTCTTC.

J is TRBJ2-2 and V is TRBV19; 7 bases map to TRBD2. The germline CDR1 and CDR2 sequences are LNHDA and SQIVND (reference sequence). J was trimmed by 0 bases and V by 6 bases; bases with no gene match: 7. The CDR3 sequence is 16 residues long. In DNA form, the CDR3 reads TGTGCCAGTAGAGAGCGGGGACCTTCGAACACCGGGGAGCTGTTTTTT. Translating it yields CASRERGPSNTGELFF.

The genes are TRBV6-5 and TRBJ1-1; D not resolved. Germline CDR1 MNHEY, CDR2 SVGAGI. Trimming took off 0 bases at V and 6 bases at J, with 14 bases between the two ends. The CDR3 runs 15 residues. CDR3 coding DNA: TGTGCCAGCAGTTACTCTGAAGGCGGGGTCCCTGAAGCTTTCTTT. Protein product: CASSYSEGGVPEAFF.

The chain carries TRBV5-4 and TRBJ2-1; 10 bases line up with TRBD1. This CDR3 spans 14 amino acids. Unmatched junction bases numbered 7, after V lost 5 bases and J lost 8 bases. CDR1 is SGHNT and CDR2 is YYREEE in the germline V gene (reference sequence). The CDR3 DNA follows: TGTGCCAGCAGGTCCGGGACAGGGGTTCATGAGCAGTTCTTC. As protein: CASRSGTGVHEQFF.

V usage is TRBV30 and J usage is TRBJ2-1; 7 nucleotides agree with TRBD2. The V segment lost 2 bases and the J segment 4 bases; nucleotides outside the gene matches: 2. The V gene's germline CDR1 is GTSNPN and CDR2 SVGIG (reference sequence). The CDR3 spans 13 residues. This chain's CDR3 is CAWSPSGYNEQFF. CDR3 DNA: TGTGCCTGGAGTCCTAGCGGTTACAATGAGCAGTTCTTC.

The chain has TRBV19 and TRBJ2-4; 8 positions agree with TRBD2. The CDR3 is 18 residues long. Germline CDR1 reads LNHDA; CDR2 reads SQIVND (reference sequence). V dropped 0 bases and J dropped 7; count of bases not matched to a gene: 14. In DNA, the CDR3 is TGTGCCAGTAGTATAGACCCACCCGCGACAGGCGGGGGGAACATTCAGTACTTC. This sequence encodes CASSIDPPATGGGNIQYF.